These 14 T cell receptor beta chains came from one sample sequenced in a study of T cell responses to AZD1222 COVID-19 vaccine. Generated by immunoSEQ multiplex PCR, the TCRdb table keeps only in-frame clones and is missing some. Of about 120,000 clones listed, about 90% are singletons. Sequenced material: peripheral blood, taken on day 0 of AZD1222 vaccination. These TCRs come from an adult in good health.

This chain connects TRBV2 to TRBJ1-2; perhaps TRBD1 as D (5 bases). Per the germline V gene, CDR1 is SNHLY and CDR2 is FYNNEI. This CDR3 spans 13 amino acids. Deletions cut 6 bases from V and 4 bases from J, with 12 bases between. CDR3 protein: CASRDQGGYGYTF. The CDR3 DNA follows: TGTGCCAGCAGGGACCAGGGTGGCTATGGCTACACCTTC.

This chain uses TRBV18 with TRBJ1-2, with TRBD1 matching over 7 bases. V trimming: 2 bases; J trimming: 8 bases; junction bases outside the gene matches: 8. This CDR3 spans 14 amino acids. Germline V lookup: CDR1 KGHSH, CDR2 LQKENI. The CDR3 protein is CASSPGGDRDGYTF. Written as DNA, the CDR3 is TGTGCCAGCTCACCAGGGGGGGACAGAGACGGCTACACCTTC.

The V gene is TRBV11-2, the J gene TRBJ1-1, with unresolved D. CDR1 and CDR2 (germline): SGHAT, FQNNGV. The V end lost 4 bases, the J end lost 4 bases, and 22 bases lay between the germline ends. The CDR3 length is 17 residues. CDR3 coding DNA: TGTGCCAGCAGCTCACCGTGGGGAGGCACTGGAGGCACTGAAGCTTTCTTT. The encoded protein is CASSSPWGGTGGTEAFF.

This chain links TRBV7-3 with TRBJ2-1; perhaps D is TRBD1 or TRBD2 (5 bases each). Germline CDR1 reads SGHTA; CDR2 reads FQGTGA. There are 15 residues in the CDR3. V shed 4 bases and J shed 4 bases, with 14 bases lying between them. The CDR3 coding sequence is TGTGCCAGCAGCTCCCCCCGGGGCGGATACAATGAGCAGTTCTTC. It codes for CASSSPRGGYNEQFF.

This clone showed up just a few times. The chain's CDR3 is CASSPGVTEAFF. The CDR3 DNA follows: TGTGCCAGTTCTCCAGGGGTGACTGAAGCTTTCTTT. This chain links TRBV19 with TRBJ1-1; weak D call: TRBD1 (6 bases). Germline values: CDR1 LNHDA, CDR2 SQIVND (reference sequence). The CDR3 covers 12 residues. V lost 8 bases and J 5 bases, leaving 12 bases between the germline ends.

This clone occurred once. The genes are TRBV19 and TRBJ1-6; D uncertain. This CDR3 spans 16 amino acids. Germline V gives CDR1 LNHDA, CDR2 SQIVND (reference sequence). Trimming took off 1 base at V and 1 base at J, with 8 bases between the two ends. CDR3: CASSIGWGSYNSPLHF. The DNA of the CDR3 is TGTGCCAGTAGTATAGGGTGGGGATCCTATAATTCACCCCTCCACTTT.

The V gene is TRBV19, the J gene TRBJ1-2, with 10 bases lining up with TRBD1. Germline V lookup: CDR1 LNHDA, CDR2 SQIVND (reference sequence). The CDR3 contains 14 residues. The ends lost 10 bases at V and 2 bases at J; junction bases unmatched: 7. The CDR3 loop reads CATLRGQGNYGYTF. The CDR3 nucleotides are TGTGCCACCTTAAGGGGACAGGGGAACTATGGCTACACCTTC.

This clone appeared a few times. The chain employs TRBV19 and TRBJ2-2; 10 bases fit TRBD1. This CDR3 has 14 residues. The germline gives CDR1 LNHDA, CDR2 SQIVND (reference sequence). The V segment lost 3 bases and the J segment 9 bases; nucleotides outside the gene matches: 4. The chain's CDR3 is CASSMTGGGRELFF. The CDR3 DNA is TGTGCCAGTAGTATGACAGGGGGCGGAAGGGAGCTGTTTTTT.

The CDR3 region has the DNA TGTGCCAGCAGCGTAGAGGGACAGGGGGCGGAAAATTATGGCTACACCTTC. Translation: CASSVEGQGAENYGYTF. V is TRBV9 and J is TRBJ1-2, with 12 bases identical to TRBD1. The germline CDR1 and CDR2 sequences are SGDLS and YYNGEE. The V segment lost 0 bases and the J segment 5 bases; nucleotides outside the gene matches: 8. CDR3 length: 17 residues.

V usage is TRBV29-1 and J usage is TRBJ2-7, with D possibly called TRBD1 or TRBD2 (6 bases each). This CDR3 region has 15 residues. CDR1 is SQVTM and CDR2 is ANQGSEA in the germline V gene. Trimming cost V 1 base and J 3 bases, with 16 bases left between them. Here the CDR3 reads CSVEVSGGGFYEQYF. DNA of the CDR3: TGCAGCGTTGAAGTGTCCGGGGGCGGCTTCTACGAGCAGTACTTC.

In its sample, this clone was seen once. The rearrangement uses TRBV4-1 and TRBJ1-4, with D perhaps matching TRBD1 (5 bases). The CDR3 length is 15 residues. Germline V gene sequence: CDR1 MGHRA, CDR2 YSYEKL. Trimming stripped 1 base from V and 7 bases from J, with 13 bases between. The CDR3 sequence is CASSQGGGWAEKLFF. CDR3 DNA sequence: TGCGCCAGCAGCCAAGGGGGGGGATGGGCTGAAAAACTGTTTTTT.

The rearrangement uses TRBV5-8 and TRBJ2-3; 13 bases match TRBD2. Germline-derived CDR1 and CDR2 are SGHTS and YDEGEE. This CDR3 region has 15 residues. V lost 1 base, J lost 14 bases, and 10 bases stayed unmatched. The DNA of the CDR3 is TGTGCCAGCAGCTTGAATCGGGGACTAGCGGGAAGCGTGTATTTT. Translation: CASSLNRGLAGSVYF. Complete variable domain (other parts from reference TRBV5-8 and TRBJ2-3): EAGVTQSPTHLIKTRGQQATLRCSPISGHTSVYWYQQALGLGLQFLLWYDEGEERNRGNFPPRFSGRQFPNYSSELNVNALELEDSALYLCASSLNRGLAGSVYFGPGTRLTVL.

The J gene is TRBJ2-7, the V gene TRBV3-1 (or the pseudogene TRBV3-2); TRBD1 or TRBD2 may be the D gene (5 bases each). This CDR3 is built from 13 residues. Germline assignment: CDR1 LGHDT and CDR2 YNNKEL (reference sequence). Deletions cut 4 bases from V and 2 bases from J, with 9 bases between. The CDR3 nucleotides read TGTGCCAGCAGCCCGGGACCTCCCTACGAGCAGTACTTC. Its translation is CASSPGPPYEQYF.

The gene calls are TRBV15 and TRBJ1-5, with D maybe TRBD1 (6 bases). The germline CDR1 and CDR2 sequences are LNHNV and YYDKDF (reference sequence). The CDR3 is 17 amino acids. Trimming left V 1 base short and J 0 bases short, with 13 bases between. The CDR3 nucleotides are TGTGCCACCAGCAGAGGGGGGCAGGGGACTAGCAATCAGCCCCAGCATTTT. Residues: CATSRGGQGTSNQPQHF.